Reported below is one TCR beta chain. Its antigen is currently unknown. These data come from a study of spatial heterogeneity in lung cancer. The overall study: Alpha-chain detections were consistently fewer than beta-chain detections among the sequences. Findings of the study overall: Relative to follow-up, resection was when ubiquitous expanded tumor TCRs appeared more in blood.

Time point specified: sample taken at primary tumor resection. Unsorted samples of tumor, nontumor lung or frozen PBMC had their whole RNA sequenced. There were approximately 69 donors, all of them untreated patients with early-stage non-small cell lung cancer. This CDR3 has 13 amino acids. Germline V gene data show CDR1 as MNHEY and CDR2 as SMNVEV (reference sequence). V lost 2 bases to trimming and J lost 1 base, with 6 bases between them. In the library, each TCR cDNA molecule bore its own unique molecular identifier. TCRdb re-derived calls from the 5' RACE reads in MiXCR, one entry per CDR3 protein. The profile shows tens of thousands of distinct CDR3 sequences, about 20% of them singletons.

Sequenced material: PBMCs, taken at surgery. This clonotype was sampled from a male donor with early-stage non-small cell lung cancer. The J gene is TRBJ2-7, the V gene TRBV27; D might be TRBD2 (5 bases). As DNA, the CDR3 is TGTGCCAGCAGTTTAAGCGGTTCCTACGAGCAGTACTTC. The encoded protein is CASSLSGSYEQYF.